The 15 T cell receptor beta chains below come from one sample, sequenced in a study of T-cell memory formation after mild COVID-19. TCRdb reprocessed the 5' RACE reads with MiXCR, giving one entry per CDR3 protein. This table holds 150,000 to 200,000 distinct CDR3 sequences, about 14% found once. The source material was PBMCs or a T cell subset sorted from them (not recorded which). The source of these receptors is an adult woman who had mild COVID-19 (a few samples of this study predate the infection). Cell type and time point are not known.

The genes are TRBV20-1 and TRBJ1-1; TRBD1 matches at 10 bases. Germline V gene data show CDR1 as DFQATT and CDR2 as SNEGSKA (reference sequence). CDR3 length equals 13 residues. Trimming took 8 bases from V and 3 from J; bases not matched to a gene: 6. The CDR3 loop is CSPGTGEDTEAFF. CDR3 DNA sequence: TGCAGTCCAGGGACAGGGGAGGACACTGAAGCTTTCTTT.

This clonotype showed up just a few times. This chain links TRBV5-4 with TRBJ2-2; tentatively, D is TRBD1 (6 bases). This CDR3 spans 14 amino acids. Germline CDR1 is SGHNT and CDR2 is YYREEE (reference sequence). Trimming pared 3 bases from V and 4 bases from J, leaving 10 bases between. CDR3 bases: TGTGCCAGCAGCTCGGACAGACTCACCGGGGAGCTGTTTTTT. Encoded protein: CASSSDRLTGELFF.

The chain has TRBV5-5 and TRBJ2-2; D perhaps matches TRBD1 (6 bases). CDR1 and CDR2 from the germline V gene are SGHKS and YYEKEE (reference sequence). V was clipped by 2 bases and J by 5 bases, with 13 bases between them. The CDR3 consists of 15 residues. CDR3 loop: CASSFDRKDTGELFF. The CDR3 bases are TGTGCCAGCAGCTTCGACAGGAAGGATACCGGGGAGCTGTTTTTT.

The V and J genes are TRBV3-1 and TRBJ2-7; 7 bases line up with TRBD1. CDR1 is LGHDT and CDR2 is YNNKEL in the germline V gene (reference sequence). CDR3 length: 13 amino acids. Losses at the gene ends were 5 bases for V and 4 bases for J; bases not matched to a gene: 5. This chain's CDR3 is CASSEGQTYEQYF. The CDR3 DNA reads as TGTGCCAGCAGCGAGGGACAGACATACGAGCAGTACTTC.

The rearrangement uses TRBV7-8 and TRBJ2-7; D is uncertain. This CDR3 contains 16 residues. Per germline, CDR1 SGHVS and CDR2 FQNEAQ. V was pared by 2 bases and J by 7 bases, with 21 bases between. The DNA of the CDR3 is TGTGCCAGCAGCTTATCCGCGACCCCGCGCTCGGGTGAGCAGTACTTC. It is translated as CASSLSATPRSGEQYF.

The rearrangement joins TRBV20-1 to TRBJ2-1; possibly TRBD1 or TRBD2 for D (6 bases each). CDR1 is DFQATT and CDR2 is SNEGSKA in the germline V gene (reference sequence). The CDR3 is 13 amino acids. V shed 3 bases and J shed 8 bases, with 14 bases lying between them. CDR3 sequence reads: CSARGAGYHEQFF. The CDR3 nucleotides are TGCAGTGCTAGGGGGGCGGGATACCATGAGCAGTTCTTC.

This clonotype was seen a handful of times. The chain employs TRBV5-6 and TRBJ2-1; D could derive from TRBD1 or TRBD2 (5 bases each). V lost 6 bases and J 5 bases, leaving 9 bases between the germline ends. This CDR3 comprises 12 residues. CDR1 and CDR2 (germline): SGHDT, YYEEEE. CDR3 sequence reads: CASTLGDNEQFF. For the CDR3, the DNA is TGTGCCAGCACCCTGGGGGACAATGAGCAGTTCTTC.

The chain combines TRBV19 with TRBJ1-2; D possibly corresponds to TRBD1 (6 bases). The germline CDR1 and CDR2 sequences are LNHDA and SQIVND (reference sequence). The CDR3 extends over 14 amino acids. Trimming stripped 7 bases from V and 3 bases from J, with 15 bases between. CDR3 protein: CASTQGGGYYGYTF. The CDR3 DNA follows: TGTGCCAGTACACAGGGCGGAGGGTACTATGGCTACACCTTC.

This clonotype was detected only a few times. V gene TRBV27 combines with J gene TRBJ1-5; possibly TRBD1 for D (5 bases). The germline V gene has CDR1 MNHEY and CDR2 SMNVEV (reference sequence). The length of the CDR3 is 16 residues. Trimming shortened V by 5 bases and J by 0 bases, and 14 bases separated the two germline ends. The CDR3 DNA sequence: TGTGCCAGCAGTATGGAGGGGACCCTTAGCAATCAGCCCCAGCATTTT. Protein product: CASSMEGTLSNQPQHF.

This clonotype was counted a few times. The chain links TRBV5-1 to TRBJ2-4; maybe TRBD1 (6 bases). V lost 5 bases and J 1 base, leaving 13 bases between the germline ends. Germline V gives CDR1 SGHRS, CDR2 YFSETQ. The CDR3 is made up of 15 amino acids. CDR3 residues: CASRPQGMAKNIQYF. Written as DNA, the CDR3 is TGCGCCAGCAGACCCCAGGGGATGGCCAAAAACATTCAGTACTTC. The complete variable domain, with remaining parts taken from reference TRBV5-1 and TRBJ2-4, reads KAGVTQTPRYLIKTRGQQVTLSCSPISGHRSVSWYQQTPGQGLQFLFEYFSETQRNKGNFPGRFSGRQFSNSRSEMNVSTLELGDSALYLCASRPQGMAKNIQYFGAGTRLSVL.

This clonotype was seen ten or more times. The rearrangement links TRBV5-1 to TRBJ2-3; TRBD1 is a possible D gene (6 bases). Trimming cost V 1 base and J 3 bases, with 15 bases left between them. The V gene's germline CDR1 is SGHRS and CDR2 YFSETQ. The CDR3 runs to 16 residues. The CDR3 nucleotides are TGCGCCAGCAGCTTGTTGACCGGTCAGGGGACAGATACGCAGTATTTT. Protein: CASSLLTGQGTDTQYF.

This clonotype was observed a few times. The chain links TRBV11-2 to TRBJ2-7; tentative D call: TRBD1 (5 bases). The V gene's germline CDR1 is SGHAT and CDR2 FQNNGV. V lost 1 base, J lost 6 bases, and 13 bases lay in between. This CDR3 region has 14 residues. CDR3 in amino acids: CASSLGYGQGEQYF. The DNA for the CDR3 is TGTGCCAGCAGCTTAGGTTACGGTCAGGGCGAGCAGTACTTC. Looking up the rest from reference TRBV11-2 and TRBJ2-7 gives the full variable domain: EAGVAQSPRYKIIEKRQSVAFWCNPISGHATLYWYQQILGQGPKLLIQFQNNGVVDDSQLPKDRFSAERLKGVDSTLKIQPAKLEDSAVYLCASSLGYGQGEQYFGPGTRLTVT.

This clonotype was seen a handful of times. The chain has TRBV2 and TRBJ2-7; D not certain. The CDR3 has 14 amino acids. Trimming removed 1 base at V and 0 bases at J, with 7 bases between. Germline V gene lookup returns CDR1 SNHLY and CDR2 FYNNEI. The CDR3 nucleotides are TGTGCCAGCAGTGAAGAGCACAGCTCCTACGAGCAGTACTTC. This sequence encodes CASSEEHSSYEQYF.

This clonotype occurred many times. The chain employs TRBV13 and TRBJ2-5; D ambiguous. This CDR3 has 13 amino acids. V dropped 5 bases and J dropped 2 bases, with 9 bases sitting between them. Germline CDR1 is PRHDT and CDR2 is FYEKMQ (reference sequence). CDR3 loop: CASSLTDQETQYF. The CDR3 nucleotides read TGTGCCAGCAGCCTTACGGATCAAGAGACCCAGTACTTC.

This clonotype was detected ten times or more. The V gene is TRBV9, the J gene TRBJ2-5; 10 bases align to TRBD2. Germline lookup yields CDR1 SGDLS and CDR2 YYNGEE. The trim removed 0 bases at V and 2 bases at J, leaving 7 bases unmatched. The CDR3 sequence is 17 residues long. The CDR3 region is CASSVGGSGRLQETQYF. In DNA, the CDR3 is TGTGCCAGCAGCGTAGGAGGTAGCGGGAGGTTACAAGAGACCCAGTACTTC.